Shown below are 4 T cell receptor beta chains from a single sample sequenced in a study of regulatory T cells in long-lasting Graves disease. Time point reported: newly diagnosed GD, antithyroid drugs for less than 3 months. Making the TCR library involved RNA that had been extracted from PBMCs. Arm-PCR of CDR3 regions with iRepertoire HTBI primers generated TCR beta libraries. TCRdb fed the multiplex PCR reads into MiXCR, producing one record per CDR3 protein. The data contain 600,000 to 650,000 distinct CDR3 sequences, about 15% of them singletons. These records were also assigned to another study, of T cells in Graves' hyperthyroidism and ophthalmopathy.

The sample in question was peripheral blood mononuclear cells (PBMCs), obtained at new diagnosis, from a patient treated with antithyroid drugs. The receptors stem from a woman in her 30s with Graves disease.

This clonotype was counted many times. The chain carries TRBV28 and TRBJ1-1; 7 bases agree with TRBD1. Germline loops: CDR1 MDHEN, CDR2 SYDVKM. The CDR3 loop spans 14 amino acids. Trimming at V came to 5 bases and at J to 4 bases, leaving 7 bases not matched to a gene. The CDR3 protein is CASSRQGVPTEAFF. CDR3 nucleotide sequence: TGTGCCAGCAGTCGGCAGGGGGTACCCACTGAAGCTTTCTTT.

This chain links TRBV29-1 with TRBJ2-5; TRBD1 might be the D (5 bases). CDR1 and CDR2 from the germline V gene are SQVTM and ANQGSEA. The CDR3 extends over 12 amino acids. V was clipped by 7 bases and J by 5 bases, with 14 bases between them. CDR3 region: CSAIAGYETQYF. CDR3 in DNA: TGCAGCGCGATAGCAGGGTACGAGACCCAGTACTTC.

There are many counts of this clonotype. The rearrangement joins TRBV27 to TRBJ1-5; 8 bases match TRBD1. The CDR3 length is 15 residues. Germline values: CDR1 MNHEY, CDR2 SMNVEV (reference sequence). V lost 2 bases to trimming and J lost 6 bases; unmatched junction nucleotides: 6. In DNA form, the CDR3 reads TGTGCCAGCAGTTTACGGTCAGGGGGCGCTCAGCCCCAGCATTTT. Translated: CASSLRSGGAQPQHF.

In this sample, this clonotype turned up many times. The chain recombines TRBV10-3 with TRBJ2-1, with TRBD1 matching over 9 bases. The CDR3 is 15 residues long. With V trimmed by 5 bases and J by 4 bases, 6 bases remained unmatched. Germline V gene lookup returns CDR1 ENHRY and CDR2 SYGVKD. This CDR3 reads CAISPRDREYNEQFF. In DNA, the CDR3 is TGTGCCATCAGTCCCCGGGACAGGGAGTACAATGAGCAGTTCTTC.